This T cell receptor beta chain was found in a study of blood T cell repertoires in COVID-19 (dated by TCRdb to the early 2020s). About the investigation overall: Samples covering the acute and convalescent phases of COVID-19 were provided by collaborators in the United States, Italy and Spain. The material from the prospective study consisted of cDNA or gDNA derived from T cells, B-cell-depleted T cells, or PBMCs. Subjects who had been exposed to COVID-19, were actively infected with it, or had recovered from it provided the deeply sampled blood TCRbeta repertoires that made up the dataset. The repertoires were released in a freely available public database intended as a resource for research on the immune response to SARS-CoV-2. The samples were drawn from two sources: the first 160 participants of the ongoing ImmuneRACE study, and over 950 subjects contributed by 6 global collaborators. Nearly every sample came with metadata listing a de-identified subject ID, COVID-19 status, age in years and sex. Where available, HLA class I and class II types were obtained from metadata supplied by the sample provider rather than from assay-based typing.

The collaborating institutions used their own protocols to collect whole blood in K2EDTA tubes. Collaborator samples were shipped for TCRbeta analysis as frozen whole blood, isolated PBMCs, or DNA extracted from either sample type. About this clone itself: Its antigen target is currently unknown. Base-call qualities are not available, and no considerably larger clone is one nucleotide away.

Reading the germline V gene gives CDR1 MNHNS and CDR2 SASEGT. V lost 3 bases and J lost 2 bases; the stretch between them is 8 bases long. From cysteine to phenylalanine, the CDR3 is 14 amino acids long. Only the CDR3 region is kept as DNA, spanning 42 bases read in frame from base 1. The immunoSEQ Assay, a bias-controlled multiplex PCR, was used to amplify TCRbeta CDR3 regions from genomic DNA. The study's processing was this. The number of nucleated cells in each sample was estimated from the amplification of reference gene primers within the assay. Sequence reads were collapsed and filtered to measure the absolute abundance of every unique TCRbeta CDR3 rearrangement. For each sample, productive Simpson clonality was calculated by taking the square root of Simpson's diversity index across productive rearrangements. Entries here come from immuneACCESS through TCRdb and include only in-frame sequences with V and J called. Some clones fail to appear in such tables; in the studies checked, an unresolved V gene covers under half of the shortfall, and the cause of the remainder is unknown. V and J calls and clone size are those listed in that table; D and trimming were worked out from the DNA. For this sample there are roughly 80,000 clones; about 91% appear just once. Together, the top ten hold about 4.8% of the sample.

Beyond this particular receptor, the publication reports: The amount of clinical and demographic metadata varied by source and participant and was provided uncurated.

The clonotype was recovered from a woman older than 75 with acute or convalescent COVID-19. What was sequenced was peripheral blood. Here the chain combines TRBV6-1 and TRBJ1-5, with no reliable assignment of the D segment. Here the CDR3 is given as CASSDPSRNQPQHF. The DNA is as follows: TGTGCCAGCAGTGACCCCTCCCGCAATCAGCCCCAGCATTTT.